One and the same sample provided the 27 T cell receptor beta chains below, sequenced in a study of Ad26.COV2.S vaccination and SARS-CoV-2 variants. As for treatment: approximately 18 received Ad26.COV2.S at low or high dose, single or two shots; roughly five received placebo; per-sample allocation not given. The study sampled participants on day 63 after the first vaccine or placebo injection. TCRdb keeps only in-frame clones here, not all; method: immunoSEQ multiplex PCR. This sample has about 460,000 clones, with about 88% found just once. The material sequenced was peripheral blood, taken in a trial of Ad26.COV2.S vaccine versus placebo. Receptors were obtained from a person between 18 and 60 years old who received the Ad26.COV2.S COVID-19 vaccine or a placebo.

This CDR3 reads CASSKGQFYEQYF. For the CDR3, the DNA is TGTGCCAGCAGTAAGGGACAGTTCTACGAGCAGTACTTC. The chain carries TRBV5-6 and TRBJ2-7, with 7 bases lining up with TRBD1. The CDR3 contains 13 residues. CDR1 is SGHDT and CDR2 is YYEEEE in the germline V gene. Trimming removed 5 bases from V and 3 bases from J; junction bases left unmatched: 5.

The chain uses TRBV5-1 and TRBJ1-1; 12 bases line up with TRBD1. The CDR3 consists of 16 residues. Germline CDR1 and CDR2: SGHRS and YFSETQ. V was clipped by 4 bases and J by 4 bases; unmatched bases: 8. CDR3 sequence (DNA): TGCGCCAGCAGCCCGGGACAGGGGGCTAAGGGCACTGAAGCTTTCTTT. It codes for CASSPGQGAKGTEAFF.

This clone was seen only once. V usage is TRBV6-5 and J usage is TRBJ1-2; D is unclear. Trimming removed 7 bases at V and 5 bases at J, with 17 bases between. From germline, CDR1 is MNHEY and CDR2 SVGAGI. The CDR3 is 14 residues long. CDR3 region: CASILSHGSYGYTF. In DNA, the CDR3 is TGTGCCAGCATCCTATCCCACGGATCATATGGCTACACCTTC.

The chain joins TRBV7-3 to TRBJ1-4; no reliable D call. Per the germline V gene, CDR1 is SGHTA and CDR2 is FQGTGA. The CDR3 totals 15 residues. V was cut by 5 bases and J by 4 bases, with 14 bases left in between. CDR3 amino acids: CASSPGGGVNEKLFF. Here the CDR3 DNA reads TGTGCCAGCAGCCCGGGAGGCGGGGTTAATGAAAAACTGTTTTTT.

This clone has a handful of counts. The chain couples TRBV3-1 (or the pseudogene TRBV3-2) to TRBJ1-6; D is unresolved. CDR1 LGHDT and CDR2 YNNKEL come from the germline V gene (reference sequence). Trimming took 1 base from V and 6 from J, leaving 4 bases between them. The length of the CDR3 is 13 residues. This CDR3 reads CASSQALNSPLHF. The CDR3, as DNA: TGTGCCAGCAGCCAAGCCCTTAATTCACCCCTCCACTTT.

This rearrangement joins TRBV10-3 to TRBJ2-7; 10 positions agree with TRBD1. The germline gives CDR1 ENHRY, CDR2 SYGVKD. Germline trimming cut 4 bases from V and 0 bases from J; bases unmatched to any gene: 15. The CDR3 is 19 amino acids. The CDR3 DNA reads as TGTGCCATCAGTGGCAGCCCGGGACAGGGGAGAGGGGGCTCCTACGAGCAGTACTTC. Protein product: CAISGSPGQGRGGSYEQYF.

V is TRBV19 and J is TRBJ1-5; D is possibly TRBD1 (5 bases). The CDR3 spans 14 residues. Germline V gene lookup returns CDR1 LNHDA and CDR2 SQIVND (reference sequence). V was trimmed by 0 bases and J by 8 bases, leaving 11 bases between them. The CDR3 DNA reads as TGTGCCAGTAGTATAGATCCCCAGGGTGAGCCCCAGCATTTT. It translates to CASSIDPQGEPQHF.

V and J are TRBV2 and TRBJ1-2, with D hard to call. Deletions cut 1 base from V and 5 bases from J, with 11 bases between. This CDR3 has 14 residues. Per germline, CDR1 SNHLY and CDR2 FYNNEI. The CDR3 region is CASSEGGGWYGYTF. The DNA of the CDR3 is TGTGCCAGCAGTGAAGGTGGAGGGTGGTATGGCTACACCTTC.

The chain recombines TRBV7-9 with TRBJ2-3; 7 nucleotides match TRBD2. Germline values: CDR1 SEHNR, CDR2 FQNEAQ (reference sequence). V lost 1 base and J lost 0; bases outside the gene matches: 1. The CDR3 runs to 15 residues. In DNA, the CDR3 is TGTGCCAGCAGCTTAGGGCGGGGGAGCACAGATACGCAGTATTTT. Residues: CASSLGRGSTDTQYF. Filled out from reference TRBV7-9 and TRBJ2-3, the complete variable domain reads DTGVSQNPRHKITKRGQNVTFRCDPISEHNRLYWYRQTLGQGPEFLTYFQNEAQLEKSRLLSDRFSAERPKGSFSTLEIQRTEQGDSAMYLCASSLGRGSTDTQYFGPGTRLTVL.

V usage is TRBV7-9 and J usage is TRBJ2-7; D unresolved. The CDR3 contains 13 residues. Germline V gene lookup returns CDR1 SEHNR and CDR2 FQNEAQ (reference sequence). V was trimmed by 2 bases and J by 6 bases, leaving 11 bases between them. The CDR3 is CASSLFWNGEQYF. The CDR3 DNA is TGTGCCAGCAGCTTATTTTGGAACGGCGAGCAGTACTTC.

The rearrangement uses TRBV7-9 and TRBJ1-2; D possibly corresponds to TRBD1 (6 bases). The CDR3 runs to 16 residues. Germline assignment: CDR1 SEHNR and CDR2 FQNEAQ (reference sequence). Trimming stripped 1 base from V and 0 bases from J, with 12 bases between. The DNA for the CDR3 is TGTGCCAGCAGCTTAGAAGGACAGACAGCTAACTATGGCTACACCTTC. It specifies CASSLEGQTANYGYTF.

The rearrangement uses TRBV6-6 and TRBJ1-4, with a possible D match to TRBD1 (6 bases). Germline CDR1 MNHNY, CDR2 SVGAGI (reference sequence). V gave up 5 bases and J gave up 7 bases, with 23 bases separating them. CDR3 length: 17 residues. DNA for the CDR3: TGTGCCAGCAGTCCAAGGGGGACCCCATCAGCTAGTGAAAAACTGTTTTTT. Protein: CASSPRGTPSASEKLFF.

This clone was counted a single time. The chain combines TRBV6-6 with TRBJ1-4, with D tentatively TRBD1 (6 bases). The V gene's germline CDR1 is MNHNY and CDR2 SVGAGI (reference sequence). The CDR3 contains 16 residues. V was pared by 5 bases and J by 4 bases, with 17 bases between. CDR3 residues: CASSRGRGAGNEKLFF. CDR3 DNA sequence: TGTGCCAGCAGTCGCGGTAGGGGGGCAGGTAATGAAAAACTGTTTTTT.

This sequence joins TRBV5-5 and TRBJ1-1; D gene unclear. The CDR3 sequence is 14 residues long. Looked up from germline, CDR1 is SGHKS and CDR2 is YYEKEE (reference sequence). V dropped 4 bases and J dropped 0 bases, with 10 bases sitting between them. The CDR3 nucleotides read TGTGCCAGCAGCCACGGACGGATGAACACTGAAGCTTTCTTT. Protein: CASSHGRMNTEAFF.

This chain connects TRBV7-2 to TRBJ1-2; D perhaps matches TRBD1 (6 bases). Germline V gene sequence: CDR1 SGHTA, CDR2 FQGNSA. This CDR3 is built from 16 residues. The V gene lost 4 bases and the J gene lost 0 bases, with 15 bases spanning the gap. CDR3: CASSSGQRQTNYGYTF. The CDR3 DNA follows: TGTGCCAGCAGCTCCGGACAGAGACAAACTAACTATGGCTACACCTTC.

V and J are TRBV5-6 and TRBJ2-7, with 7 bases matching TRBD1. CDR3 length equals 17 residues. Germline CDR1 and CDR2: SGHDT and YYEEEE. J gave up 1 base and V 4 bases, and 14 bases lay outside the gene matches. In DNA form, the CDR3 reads TGTGCCAGCAGCCTTACCACAGGGGCCGTTCCTTCCTACGAGCAGTACTTC. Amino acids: CASSLTTGAVPSYEQYF.

CDR3 sequence reads: CASSLWGRDGYTF. The CDR3 coding sequence is TGTGCCAGCAGCTTATGGGGGAGGGATGGCTACACCTTC. This chain uses TRBV13 with TRBJ1-2; tentative D call: TRBD1 (5 bases). Germline CDR1 PRHDT, CDR2 FYEKMQ (reference sequence). V was pared by 2 bases and J by 6 bases, with 10 bases between. This CDR3 comprises 13 residues.

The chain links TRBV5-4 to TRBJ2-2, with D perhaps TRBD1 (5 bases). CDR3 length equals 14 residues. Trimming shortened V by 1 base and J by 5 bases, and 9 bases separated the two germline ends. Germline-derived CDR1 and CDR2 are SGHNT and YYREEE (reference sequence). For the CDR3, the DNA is TGTGCCAGCAGCTTGTGGACACGAACCGGGGAGCTGTTTTTT. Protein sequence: CASSLWTRTGELFF.

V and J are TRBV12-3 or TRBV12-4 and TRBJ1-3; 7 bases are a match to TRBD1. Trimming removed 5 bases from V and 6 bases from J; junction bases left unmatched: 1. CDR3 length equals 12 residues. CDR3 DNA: TGTGCCAGCAGTACAGGGGAAAACACCATATATTTT. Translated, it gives CASSTGENTIYF.

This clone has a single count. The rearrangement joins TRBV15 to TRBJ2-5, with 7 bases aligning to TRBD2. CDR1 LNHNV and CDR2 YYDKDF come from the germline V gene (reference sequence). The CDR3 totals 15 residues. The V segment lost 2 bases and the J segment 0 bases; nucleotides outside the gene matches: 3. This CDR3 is CATSRRLAYQETQYF. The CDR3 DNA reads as TGTGCCACCAGCAGACGACTAGCCTACCAAGAGACCCAGTACTTC.

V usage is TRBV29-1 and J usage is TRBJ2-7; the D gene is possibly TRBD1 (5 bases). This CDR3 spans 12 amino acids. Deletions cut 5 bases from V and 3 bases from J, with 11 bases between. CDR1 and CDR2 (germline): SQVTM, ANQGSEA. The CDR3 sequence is CSVQGYGYEQYF. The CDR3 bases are TGCAGCGTTCAGGGATATGGCTACGAGCAGTACTTC.

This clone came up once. The CDR3 nucleotides are TGTGCCAGCAGTGAAAGTGTGGGATTCTATGGCTACACCTTC. Translating gives CASSESVGFYGYTF. The chain employs TRBV2 and TRBJ1-2; D uncertain. The V end lost 2 bases, the J end lost 4 bases, and 11 bases lay between the germline ends. The CDR3 has 14 amino acids. Germline CDR1 SNHLY, CDR2 FYNNEI.

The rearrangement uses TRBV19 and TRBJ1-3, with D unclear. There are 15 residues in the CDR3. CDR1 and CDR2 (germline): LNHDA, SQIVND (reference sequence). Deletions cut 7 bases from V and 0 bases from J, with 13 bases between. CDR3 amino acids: CASNNLGISGNTIYF. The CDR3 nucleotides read TGTGCCAGTAATAACCTTGGGATCTCTGGAAACACCATATATTTT.

The DNA of the CDR3 is TGTGCCTGGTCAACAGGGGGGTTCACTGAAGCTTTCTTT. Protein product: CAWSTGGFTEAFF. J is TRBJ1-1 and V is TRBV30, with 8 bases matching TRBD1. CDR3 size: 13 residues. Germline V gene data show CDR1 as GTSNPN and CDR2 as SVGIG (reference sequence). Trimming removed 5 bases from V and 4 bases from J; junction bases left unmatched: 6. Full variable domain (missing parts from reference TRBV30 and TRBJ1-1): SQTIHQWPATLVQPVGSPLSLECTVEGTSNPNLYWYRQAAGRGLQLLFYSVGIGQISSEVPQNLSASRPQDRQFILSSKKLLLSDSGFYLCAWSTGGFTEAFFGQGTRLTVV.

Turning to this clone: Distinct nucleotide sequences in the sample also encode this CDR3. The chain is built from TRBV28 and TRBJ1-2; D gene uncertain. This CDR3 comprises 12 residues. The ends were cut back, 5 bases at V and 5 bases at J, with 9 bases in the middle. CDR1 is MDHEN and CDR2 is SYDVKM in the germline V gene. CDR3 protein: CASSPPGYGYTF. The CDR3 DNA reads TGTGCCAGCAGTCCCCCCGGGTATGGCTACACCTTC.

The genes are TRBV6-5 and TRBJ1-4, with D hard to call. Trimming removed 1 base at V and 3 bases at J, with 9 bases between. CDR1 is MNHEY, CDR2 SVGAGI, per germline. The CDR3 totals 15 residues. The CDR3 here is CASSYLSGSNEKLFF. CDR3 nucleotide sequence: TGTGCCAGCAGTTACTTAAGCGGGTCTAATGAAAAACTGTTTTTT.

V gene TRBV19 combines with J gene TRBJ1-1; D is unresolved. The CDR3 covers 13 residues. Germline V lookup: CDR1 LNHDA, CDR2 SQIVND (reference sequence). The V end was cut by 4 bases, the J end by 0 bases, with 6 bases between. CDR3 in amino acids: CASSKVVNTEAFF. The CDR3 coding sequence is TGTGCCAGTAGTAAGGTGGTGAACACTGAAGCTTTCTTT.